Listed below are T cell receptor beta chains from one sample, sequenced in a study of post-analysis software for immune sequencing data. TCRdb reprocessed the PCR reads via MiXCR and lists one record per CDR3 protein. The table lists approximately 730,000 distinct CDR3 sequences, around 27% of them singletons. Sample: blood. The receptor source for this set is a girl aged 10 to 17 with multiple sclerosis. CDR3s include the opening cysteine and the closing phenylalanine or tryptophan. A D gene is named only where the DNA matches it firmly. Rows may omit the clone size; those that give it use once, few, many or a size class.

-	TRBV5-5	TRBD2	TRBJ2-5	TGTGCCAGCAGCTTGATTGCTACTAGCGGAAGAGTGGCGCCTAGAGAGACCCAGTACTTC	CASSLIATSGRVAPRETQYF
-	TRBV28	-	TRBJ2-1	TGTGCCAGCAGTCCCAGGGTTGAATGGGGAAATGAGCAGTTCTTC	CASSPRVEWGNEQFF
-	TRBV28	-	TRBJ2-5	TGTGCCAGCAGTTTATGGGGGGGTTACCAAGAGACCCAGTACTTC	CASSLWGGYQETQYF
once	TRBV6-5	-	TRBJ2-3	TGTGCCAGCAGTTACTCTATTTTGGGGGGAGGTGATACGCAGTATTTT	CASSYSILGGGDTQYF
-	TRBV5-1	-	TRBJ2-2	TGCGCCAGCAGCGCACGGACCCGGGACACTCTCGGCACCGGGGAGCTGTTTTTT	CASSARTRDTLGTGELFF
few	TRBV4-2	TRBD2	TRBJ2-5	TGTGCCAGCAGCCAAGGGGGGGCCAGCGGGGGGGCAGAGACCCAGTACTTC	CASSQGGASGGAETQYF
-	TRBV3-1	-	TRBJ1-2	TGTGCCAGCAGCCGAATCAGCCCTAACTATGGCTACACCTTC	CASSRISPNYGYTF
once	TRBV7-2	-	TRBJ2-1	TGTGCCAGCAGCTTAGAGCGGAGGTACAATGAGCAGTTCTTC	CASSLERRYNEQFF
-	TRBV20-1	TRBD2	TRBJ2-5	TGCAGTGCTCTTACTAGCGGGAAGGAGACCCAGTACTTC	CSALTSGKETQYF
-	TRBV6-2/TRBV6-3	-	TRBJ2-5	TGTGCCAGCAGTTACTCGGAACGGTCCCAAGAGACCCAGTACTTC	CASSYSERSQETQYF
-	TRBV5-5	TRBD1	TRBJ2-1	TGTGCCAGCAGCTTGGCCCCGAGGACAGGGGGCAGTGAGCAGTTCTTC	CASSLAPRTGGSEQFF
-	TRBV7-9	-	TRBJ2-2	TGTGCCAGCAGTTCGGTAGAAGGGAAGAGGCCCGGGGAGCTGTTTTTT	CASSSVEGKRPGELFF
few	TRBV7-9	-	TRBJ2-5	TGTGCCAGCTGCCGACAGCTAAAAGAGACCCAGTACTTC	CASCRQLKETQYF
few	TRBV7-2	TRBD1	TRBJ2-1	TGTGCCAGCAGCTGGACAGGGGGAAGGGCCCCTGAGCAGTTCTTC	CASSWTGGRAPEQFF
few	TRBV7-2	TRBD2	TRBJ2-7	TGTGCCAGCAGCCGTAGCGGGACCTACGAGCAGTACTTC	CASSRSGTYEQYF
-	TRBV20-1	-	TRBJ2-7	TGCAGCCCAACGAGGGGCTACGAGCAGTACTTC	CSPTRGYEQYF
few	TRBV10-3	-	TRBJ2-7	TGTGCCATCAGTGAGTCCTGGGCCGGGACACCATACTACGAGCAGTACTTC	CAISESWAGTPYYEQYF
few	TRBV20-1	TRBD2	TRBJ2-3	TGCAGTGCGGCAAAGCGGGAGGGCACAGATACGCAGTATTTT	CSAAKREGTDTQYF
-	TRBV7-2	TRBD2	TRBJ2-1	TGTGCCAGCAGCTTAGCGTTTAGCGGGAGTTTAGATGAGCAGTTCTTC	CASSLAFSGSLDEQFF
few	TRBV20-1	-	TRBJ1-5	TGCAGTGCTAGGCACGGAGGGAGCAATCAGCCCCAGCATTTT	CSARHGGSNQPQHF
-	TRBV5-1	-	TRBJ2-7	TGCGCCAGCAGCCCGGCGGGACTCCCGGGTGAGCAGTACTTC	CASSPAGLPGEQYF
-	TRBV12-3/TRBV12-4	TRBD1	TRBJ1-6	TGTGCCAGCAGTCGCCGGTTGGGGACAGGAGATTCACCCCTCCACTTT	CASSRRLGTGDSPLHF
few	TRBV4-1	-	TRBJ1-5	TGCGCCAGCAGCCAAGCGGGTCTCGGGGGCAATCAGCCCCAGCATTTT	CASSQAGLGGNQPQHF
many	TRBV29-1	-	TRBJ2-4	TGCAGCGTTGAAGGATGGAGAGGGGACAAAAACATTCAGTACTTC	CSVEGWRGDKNIQYF
-	TRBV7-8	-	TRBJ2-1	TGTGCCAGCAGCTTAGCAGCTGGCCATGAGCAGTTCTTC	CASSLAAGHEQFF